This TCR beta chain was captured by sequencing in a study of shared clonotypes between healthy human individuals. On the study more broadly: Donors, aged 18 to 49, were two women and a few men.

About this clone itself: Its antigen is not identified.

Broader study findings: The study found about 5% of naive CD4 clonotypes shared across a handful of donors. The generation probabilities recorded for non-shared clonotypes fell below those of clonotypes shared by all four donors.

The genomic DNA of each subset was split evenly across several immunoSEQ plates. TCRdb keeps only in-frame clones here, not all; method: immunoSEQ multiplex PCR. This sample carries about 110,000 clones, 55% to 70% of them seen once, and the ten largest clones take roughly 22%. CDR1 SGHTA and CDR2 FQGTGA come from the germline V gene. This CDR3 has 16 amino acids. V gave up 4 bases and J gave up 8 bases; unmatched junction bases: 11. The J gene is TRBJ1-4, the V gene TRBV7-3; the match to TRBD1 covers 9 bases. The source is a woman between 25 and 40 years old in good health. Specimen: memory CD8+ T cells sorted from blood. Subset indicated: CD45RO+ cells pooled with CCR7-negative TemRA cells. CDR3 in DNA: TGTGCCAGCAGCTCCGAGCGGACAGGGGACTCAGAAAAACTGTTTTTT. Its translation: CASSSERTGDSEKLFF.